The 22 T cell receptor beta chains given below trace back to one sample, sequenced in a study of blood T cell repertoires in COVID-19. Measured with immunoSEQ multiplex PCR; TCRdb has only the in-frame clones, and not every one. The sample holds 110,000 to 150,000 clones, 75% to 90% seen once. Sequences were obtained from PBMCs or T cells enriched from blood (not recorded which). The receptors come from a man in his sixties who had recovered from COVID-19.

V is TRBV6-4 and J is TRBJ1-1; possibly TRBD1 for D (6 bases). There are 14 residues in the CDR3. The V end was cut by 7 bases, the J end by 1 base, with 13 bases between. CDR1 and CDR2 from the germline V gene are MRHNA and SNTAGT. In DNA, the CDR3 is TGTGCCAGCACCAAAGACAGGAGGAACACTGAAGCTTTCTTT. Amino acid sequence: CASTKDRRNTEAFF.

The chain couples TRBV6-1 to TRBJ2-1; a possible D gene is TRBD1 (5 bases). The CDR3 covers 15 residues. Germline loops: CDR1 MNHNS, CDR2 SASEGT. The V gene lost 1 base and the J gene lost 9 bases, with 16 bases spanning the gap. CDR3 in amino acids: CASSEGQAGWSEQFF. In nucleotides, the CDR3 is TGTGCCAGCAGTGAAGGTCAAGCAGGGTGGAGTGAGCAGTTCTTC.

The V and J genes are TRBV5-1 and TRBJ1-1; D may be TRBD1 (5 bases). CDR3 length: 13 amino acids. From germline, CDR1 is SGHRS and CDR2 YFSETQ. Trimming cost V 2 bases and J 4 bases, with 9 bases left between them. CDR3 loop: CASSFNGGTEAFF. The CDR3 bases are TGCGCCAGCAGCTTCAACGGGGGCACTGAAGCTTTCTTT. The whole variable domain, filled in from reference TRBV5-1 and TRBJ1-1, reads KAGVTQTPRYLIKTRGQQVTLSCSPISGHRSVSWYQQTPGQGLQFLFEYFSETQRNKGNFPGRFSGRQFSNSRSEMNVSTLELGDSALYLCASSFNGGTEAFFGQGTRLTVV.

The CDR3 coding sequence is TGCGCCAGCAGCCCGGTCTCTGGAAACACCATATATTTT. Translated: CASSPVSGNTIYF. The chain combines TRBV4-1 with TRBJ1-3; no reliable D call. This CDR3 region has 13 residues. V was clipped by 4 bases and J by 0 bases, with 4 bases between them. CDR1 MGHRA and CDR2 YSYEKL come from the germline V gene.

The CDR3 is CASSLRNRGNEQFF. DNA of the CDR3: TGTGCCAGCAGCCTCCGGAACAGGGGCAATGAGCAGTTCTTC. This sequence joins TRBV4-2 and TRBJ2-1; 7 bases map to TRBD1. This CDR3 region has 14 residues. Trimming at V came to 4 bases and at J to 6 bases, leaving 6 bases not matched to a gene. Germline CDR1 is LGHNA and CDR2 is YNFKEQ.

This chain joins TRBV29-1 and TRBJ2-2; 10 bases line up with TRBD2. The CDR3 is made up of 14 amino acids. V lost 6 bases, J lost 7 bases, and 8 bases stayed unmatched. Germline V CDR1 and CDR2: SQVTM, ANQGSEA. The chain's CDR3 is CSVASGSLGGELFF. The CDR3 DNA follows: TGCAGCGTAGCTAGCGGGAGTCTCGGCGGGGAGCTGTTTTTT.

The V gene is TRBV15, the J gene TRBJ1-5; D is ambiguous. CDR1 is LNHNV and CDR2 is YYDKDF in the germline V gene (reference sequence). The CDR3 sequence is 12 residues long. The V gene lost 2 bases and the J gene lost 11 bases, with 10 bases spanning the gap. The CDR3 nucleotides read TGTGCCACCAGCAGACCCTCGGGGACCCAGCATTTT. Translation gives CATSRPSGTQHF.

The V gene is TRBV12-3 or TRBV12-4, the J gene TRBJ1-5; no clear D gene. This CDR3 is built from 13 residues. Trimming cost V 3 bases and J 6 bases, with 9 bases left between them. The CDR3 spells CASSFRLSQPQHF. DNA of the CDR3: TGTGCCAGCAGTTTTCGGTTGAGTCAGCCCCAGCATTTT.

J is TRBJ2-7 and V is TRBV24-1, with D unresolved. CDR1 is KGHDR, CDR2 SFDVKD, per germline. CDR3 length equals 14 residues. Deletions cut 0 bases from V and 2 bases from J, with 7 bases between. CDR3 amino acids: CATSDLNRPYEQYF. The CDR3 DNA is TGTGCCACCAGTGATTTGAACAGACCCTACGAGCAGTACTTC.

The CDR3 loop is CASSADRVAGANVLTF. The CDR3 region has the DNA TGTGCCAGCAGCGCGGACAGGGTTGCTGGGGCCAACGTCCTGACTTTC. V gene TRBV11-2 combines with J gene TRBJ2-6, with 8 nucleotides matching TRBD1. The CDR3 consists of 16 residues. Germline CDR1 reads SGHAT; CDR2 reads FQNNGV. The trim removed 5 bases at V and 2 bases at J, leaving 5 bases unmatched.

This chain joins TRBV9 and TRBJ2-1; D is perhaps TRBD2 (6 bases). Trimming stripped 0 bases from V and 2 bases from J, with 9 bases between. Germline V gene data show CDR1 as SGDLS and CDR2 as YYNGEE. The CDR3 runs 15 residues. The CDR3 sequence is CASSVAGGTYNEQFF. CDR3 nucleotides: TGTGCCAGCAGCGTAGCTGGCGGGACCTACAATGAGCAGTTCTTC.

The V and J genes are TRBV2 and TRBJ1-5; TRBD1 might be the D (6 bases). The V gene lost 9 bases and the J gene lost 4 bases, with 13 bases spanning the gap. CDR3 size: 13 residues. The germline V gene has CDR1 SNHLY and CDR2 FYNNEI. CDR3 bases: TGTGCCAGTAAGGACAGCTTTAATCAGCCCCAGCATTTT. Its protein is CASKDSFNQPQHF. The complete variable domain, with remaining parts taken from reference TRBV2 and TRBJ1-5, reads EPEVTQTPSHQVTQMGQEVILRCVPISNHLYFYWYRQILGQKVEFLVSFYNNEISEKSEIFDDQFSVERPDGSNFTLKIRSTKLEDSAMYFCASKDSFNQPQHFGDGTRLSIL.

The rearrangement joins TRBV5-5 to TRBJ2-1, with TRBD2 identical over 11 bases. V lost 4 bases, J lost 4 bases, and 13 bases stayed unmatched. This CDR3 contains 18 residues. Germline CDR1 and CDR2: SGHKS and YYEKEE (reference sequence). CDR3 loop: CASSPTSGASSDYNEQFF. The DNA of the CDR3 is TGTGCCAGCAGCCCGACTAGCGGGGCTTCCTCGGATTACAATGAGCAGTTCTTC.

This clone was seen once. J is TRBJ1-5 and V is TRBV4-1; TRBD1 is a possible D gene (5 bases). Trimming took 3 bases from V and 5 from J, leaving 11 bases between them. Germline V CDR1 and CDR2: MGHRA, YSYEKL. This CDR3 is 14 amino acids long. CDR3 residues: CASSQTTVDQPQHF. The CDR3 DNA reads TGCGCCAGCAGCCAGACGACAGTCGATCAGCCCCAGCATTTT.

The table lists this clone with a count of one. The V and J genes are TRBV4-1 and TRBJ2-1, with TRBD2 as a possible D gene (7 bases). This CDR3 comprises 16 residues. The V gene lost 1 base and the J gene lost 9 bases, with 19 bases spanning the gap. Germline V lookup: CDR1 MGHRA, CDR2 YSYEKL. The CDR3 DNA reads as TGCGCCAGCAGCCAAGTTGGGGGAGGGGGATTGAGTGAGCAGTTCTTC. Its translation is CASSQVGGGGLSEQFF.

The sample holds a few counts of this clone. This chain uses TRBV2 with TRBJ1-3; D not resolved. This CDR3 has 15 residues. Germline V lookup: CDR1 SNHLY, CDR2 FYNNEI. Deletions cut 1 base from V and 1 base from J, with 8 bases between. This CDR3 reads CASSEGPVSGNTIYF. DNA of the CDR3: TGTGCCAGCAGTGAAGGCCCGGTATCTGGAAACACCATATATTTT.

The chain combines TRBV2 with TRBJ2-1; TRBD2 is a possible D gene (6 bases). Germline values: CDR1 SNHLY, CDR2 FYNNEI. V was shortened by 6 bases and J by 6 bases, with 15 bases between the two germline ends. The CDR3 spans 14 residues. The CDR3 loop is CASRGGAVGNEQFF. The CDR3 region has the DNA TGTGCCAGCAGAGGAGGGGCTGTTGGCAATGAGCAGTTCTTC.

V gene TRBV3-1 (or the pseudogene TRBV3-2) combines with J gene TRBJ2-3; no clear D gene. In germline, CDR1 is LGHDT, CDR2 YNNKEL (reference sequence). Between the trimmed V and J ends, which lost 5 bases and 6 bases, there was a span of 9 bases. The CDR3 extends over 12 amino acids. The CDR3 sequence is CASSSRVDTQYF. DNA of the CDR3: TGTGCCAGCAGCTCCCGTGTCGATACGCAGTATTTT.

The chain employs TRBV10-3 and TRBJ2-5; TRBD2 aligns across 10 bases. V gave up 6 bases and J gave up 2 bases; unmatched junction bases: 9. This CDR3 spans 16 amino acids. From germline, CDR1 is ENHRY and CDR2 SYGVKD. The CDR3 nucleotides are TGTGCCATCAGCAAAAGCGGGAGGGGGTGGCAAGAGACCCAGTACTTC. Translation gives CAISKSGRGWQETQYF.

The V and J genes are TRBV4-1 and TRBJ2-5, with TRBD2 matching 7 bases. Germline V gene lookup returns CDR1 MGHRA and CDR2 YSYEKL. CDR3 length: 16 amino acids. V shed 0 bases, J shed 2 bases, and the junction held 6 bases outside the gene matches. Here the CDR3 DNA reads TGCGCCAGCAGCCAAGAACGGAGGACTAGTCAAGAGACCCAGTACTTC. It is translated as CASSQERRTSQETQYF.

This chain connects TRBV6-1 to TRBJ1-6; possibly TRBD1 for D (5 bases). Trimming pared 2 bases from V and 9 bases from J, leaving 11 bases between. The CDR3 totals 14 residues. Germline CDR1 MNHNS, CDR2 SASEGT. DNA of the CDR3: TGTGCCAGCAGTGAACCTGGAGGGGTTTCACCCCTCCACTTT. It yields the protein CASSEPGGVSPLHF.

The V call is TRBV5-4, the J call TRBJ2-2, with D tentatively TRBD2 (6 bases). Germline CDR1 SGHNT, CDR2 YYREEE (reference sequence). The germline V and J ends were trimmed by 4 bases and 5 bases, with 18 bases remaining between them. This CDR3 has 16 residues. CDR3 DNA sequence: TGTGCCAGCAGCGGCTTTCGGAGGGGCTTAACCGGGGAGCTGTTTTTT. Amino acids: CASSGFRRGLTGELFF.